These T cell receptor beta chains were read from a single sample in a study of preoperative IRX-2 immunotherapy in early breast cancer. Sequenced by immunoSEQ multiplex PCR; TCRdb stores in-frame clones only, minus some. The sample has roughly 30,000 clones, 82% seen once. Sampling took place from a patient treated with IRX-2 immunotherapy. Every receptor here comes from a human donor with breast cancer. Each CDR3 is given with its conserved first and last residue. The D gene is left open where the match is weak. Clone size, where shown, is once, few, many, or a class for clones that have expanded.

J: TRBJ2-7; size: NA; V: TRBV11-3; D: TRBD1; DNA: TGTGCCAGCAGCCCGACGGGACAGGGGTTTCACGAGCAGTACTTC; CDR3: CASSPTGQGFHEQYF
J: TRBJ1-2; size: NA; V: TRBV11-3; D: NA; DNA: TGTGCCAGCAGCTTATTTCCACCCCCCCAGGCTAACTATGGCTACACCTTC; CDR3: CASSLFPPPQANYGYTF
J: TRBJ1-2; size: NA; V: TRBV28; D: NA; DNA: TGTGCCAGCAGTTCCTTTGGAACAGCCTATGGCTACACCTTC; CDR3: CASSSFGTAYGYTF
J: TRBJ1-5; size: NA; V: TRBV10-3; D: TRBD1; DNA: TGTGCCATCAGTGAGTCCGTGGCAGGGGGGGGCAATCAGCCCCAGCATTTT; CDR3: CAISESVAGGGNQPQHF
J: TRBJ2-1; size: NA; V: TRBV7-8; D: NA; DNA: TGTGCCAGCAGCTTAAGCGGGACAAGAAGAAATGAGCAGTTCTTC; CDR3: CASSLSGTRRNEQFF
J: TRBJ1-2; size: few; V: TRBV6-8; D: NA; DNA: TGTGCCAGCAAGGATCCTGCTAACTATGGCTACACCTTC; CDR3: CASKDPANYGYTF
J: TRBJ2-1; size: NA; V: TRBV6-8; D: TRBD2; DNA: TGTGCCAGCAGTGACTTAGCGGGAGATGAGCAGTTCTTC; CDR3: CASSDLAGDEQFF
J: TRBJ2-2; size: NA; V: TRBV5-1; D: NA; DNA: TGCGCCAGCAGCTTGGTGGTTAGCACCGGGGAGCTGTTTTTT; CDR3: CASSLVVSTGELFF
J: TRBJ1-2; size: NA; V: TRBV15; D: TRBD1; DNA: TGTGCCACCAGCAGAGACCGAGACAGGGTCTATGGCTACACCTTC; CDR3: CATSRDRDRVYGYTF
J: TRBJ1-6; size: NA; V: TRBV28; D: NA; DNA: TGTGCCAGCAACCCCGGACGGCGCGGGGGTTCACCCCTCCACTTT; CDR3: CASNPGRRGGSPLHF
J: TRBJ2-5; size: NA; V: TRBV7-6; D: NA; DNA: TGTGCCAGCAGCTCCCAGGGGGTTGCGGGAGAGGGGACCCAGTACTTC; CDR3: CASSSQGVAGEGTQYF
J: TRBJ2-7; size: NA; V: TRBV6-8; D: NA; DNA: TGTGCCAGCAGTCCCTTCGGGAAACCTTACGAGCAGTACTTC; CDR3: CASSPFGKPYEQYF
J: TRBJ2-7; size: once; V: TRBV11-3; D: TRBD1; DNA: TGTGCCAGCAGCATCCCAGGGACAGGGGGCTACGAGCAGTACTTC; CDR3: CASSIPGTGGYEQYF
J: TRBJ2-7; size: once; V: TRBV7-1; D: NA; DNA: TGTGCCAGCAGCTTATCTGGGGAAGGCTCCTACGAGCAGTACTTC; CDR3: CASSLSGEGSYEQYF
J: TRBJ2-2; size: NA; V: TRBV19; D: NA; DNA: TGTGCCAGTACAAGGGGGTACACCGGGGAGCTGTTTTTT; CDR3: CASTRGYTGELFF
J: TRBJ1-2; size: NA; V: TRBV7-5; D: NA; DNA: TGTGCCAGCAGCTTGCACCTCGGGGCCGGGGGCTACACCTTC; CDR3: CASSLHLGAGGYTF
J: TRBJ1-3; size: NA; V: TRBV5-1; D: NA; DNA: TGCGCCAGCAGCCCGGGGTTACTCGGAAACACCATATATTTT; CDR3: CASSPGLLGNTIYF
J: TRBJ2-2; size: NA; V: TRBV28; D: NA; DNA: TGTGCCAGCATCCCTGGGGGCGGATACACCGGGGAGCTGTTTTTT; CDR3: CASIPGGGYTGELFF
J: TRBJ2-2; size: NA; V: TRBV11-3; D: NA; DNA: TGTGCCAGCAGCTTAATGGCCCCGGGGTTGGGGGGCAACACCGGGGAGCTGTTTTTT; CDR3: CASSLMAPGLGGNTGELFF
J: TRBJ2-7; size: NA; V: TRBV6-8; D: NA; DNA: TGTGCCGTTCAGGGGTTCGGGGAAACTAGCTACGAGCAGTACTTC; CDR3: CAVQGFGETSYEQYF
J: TRBJ2-2; size: once; V: TRBV15; D: TRBD2; DNA: TGTGCCACCAGCAGACCTCCCAATCTAGCGGGGGTAATGAACACCGGGGAGCTGTTTTTT; CDR3: CATSRPPNLAGVMNTGELFF
J: TRBJ1-5; size: NA; V: TRBV19; D: NA; DNA: TGTGCCAGTAGACGCCGGACCGGTGCGGATCAGCCCCAGCATTTT; CDR3: CASRRRTGADQPQHF
J: TRBJ1-3; size: few; V: TRBV18; D: NA; DNA: TGTGCCAGCTCACCAAGCCAATTTGGAAACACCATATATTTT; CDR3: CASSPSQFGNTIYF
J: TRBJ2-1; size: NA; V: TRBV11-3; D: NA; DNA: TGTGCCAGCAGCTTACGTCCTGAGAGCTCCTACAATGAGCAGTTCTTC; CDR3: CASSLRPESSYNEQFF
J: TRBJ1-2; size: NA; V: TRBV5-1; D: TRBD1; DNA: TGCGCCAGCAGCTCCACGACAGGGGGCTATGGCTACACCTTC; CDR3: CASSSTTGGYGYTF
J: TRBJ2-3; size: NA; V: TRBV6-8; D: TRBD2; DNA: TGTGCCATCAGACTAGCGGGGGAGACAGATACGCAGTATTTT; CDR3: CAIRLAGETDTQYF
J: TRBJ2-3; size: NA; V: TRBV30; D: NA; DNA: TGTGCCTGGAGTGTACGCCGGGGGAGGCACGATACGCAGTATTTT; CDR3: CAWSVRRGRHDTQYF
J: TRBJ2-2; size: NA; V: TRBV11-3; D: NA; DNA: TGTGCCAGCAGCCAAAATGTAGCTTTCACCGGGGAGCTGTTTTTT; CDR3: CASSQNVAFTGELFF
J: TRBJ2-2; size: NA; V: TRBV2; D: NA; DNA: TGTGCCACCAAGGGGGGGGCGGTGAACACCGGGGAGCTGTTTTTT; CDR3: CATKGGAVNTGELFF
J: TRBJ1-1; size: NA; V: TRBV7-1; D: NA; DNA: TGTGCCAGCAGCTACCGAGGGGGTACTGAAGCTTTCTTT; CDR3: CASSYRGGTEAFF
J: TRBJ2-6; size: NA; V: TRBV18; D: NA; DNA: TGTGCCAGCTCACCAATGAGGACCTCTGGGGCCAACGTCCTGACTTTC; CDR3: CASSPMRTSGANVLTF
J: TRBJ2-6; size: NA; V: TRBV7-1; D: NA; DNA: TGTGCCAGCAGGCTCCTTACTGGGGCCAACGTCCTGACTTTC; CDR3: CASRLLTGANVLTF
J: TRBJ2-7; size: NA; V: TRBV19; D: TRBD2; DNA: TGTGCCAGTAGTTACCTAGCGGGAGTGGGAGAGCAGTACTTC; CDR3: CASSYLAGVGEQYF
J: TRBJ1-2; size: NA; V: TRBV10-3; D: NA; DNA: TGTGCCATCAGTGAGTCGGCCCGGAACTATGGCTACACCTTC; CDR3: CAISESARNYGYTF
J: TRBJ2-1; size: NA; V: TRBV7-5; D: NA; DNA: TGTGCCAGCAGAGAGGGACTAGCGGCCTACAATGAGCAGTTCTTC; CDR3: CASREGLAAYNEQFF
J: TRBJ2-6; size: NA; V: TRBV14; D: NA; DNA: TGTGCCAGCGGGGCACAACTCGGGGCCAACGTCCTGACTTTC; CDR3: CASGAQLGANVLTF
J: TRBJ2-7; size: NA; V: TRBV6-4; D: TRBD1; DNA: TGTGCCAGCACCCTCCGGGACAGATCCTACGAGCAGTACTTC; CDR3: CASTLRDRSYEQYF
J: TRBJ1-5; size: NA; V: TRBV11-3; D: TRBD1; DNA: TGTGCCAGCAGCTTGTGGACAGGGGGTTTTCAGCCCCAGCATTTT; CDR3: CASSLWTGGFQPQHF
J: TRBJ1-2; size: once; V: TRBV6-8; D: NA; DNA: TGTGCCAGCAGTTACTCCGGACGGTATGGCTACACCTTC; CDR3: CASSYSGRYGYTF
J: TRBJ2-1; size: NA; V: TRBV7-6; D: TRBD2; DNA: TGTGCCAGCAGCTCGACTAGCGGGGAATACAATGAGCAGTTCTTC; CDR3: CASSSTSGEYNEQFF
J: TRBJ2-5; size: NA; V: TRBV1; D: NA; DNA: TGCGCCAGCAGCCTTGACAGAGAAGAGACCCAGTACTTC; CDR3: CASSLDREETQYF
J: TRBJ1-3; size: NA; V: TRBV15; D: NA; DNA: TGTGCCACCAGCCCCCGGATCCCCTCTGGAAACACCATATATTTT; CDR3: CATSPRIPSGNTIYF
J: TRBJ1-4; size: NA; V: TRBV5-1; D: TRBD1; DNA: TGCGCCAGCAGCGACAGGGGGGAAAATGAAAAACTGTTTTTT; CDR3: CASSDRGENEKLFF
J: TRBJ1-3; size: NA; V: TRBV6-8; D: NA; DNA: TGTGCCAGCAGCCCCAGCGGTGCGGGCGGAAACACCATATATTTT; CDR3: CASSPSGAGGNTIYF
J: TRBJ2-2; size: NA; V: TRBV7-5; D: NA; DNA: TGTGCCAGCAGCTACCTCGAGGGGCGGGCTGGCGGGGAGCTGTTTTTT; CDR3: CASSYLEGRAGGELFF
J: TRBJ2-3; size: few; V: TRBV1; D: NA; DNA: TGCGCCAGCAGCCAAGGGAGAGGGACTAGGATAACAGATACGCAGTATTTT; CDR3: CASSQGRGTRITDTQYF
J: TRBJ2-7; size: NA; V: TRBV29-1; D: TRBD1; DNA: TGCAGCGTATCCGGGACAGGGGTTAGCGGACCTTACGAGCAGTACTTC; CDR3: CSVSGTGVSGPYEQYF
J: TRBJ1-3; size: NA; V: TRBV6-8; D: NA; DNA: TGTGTCAGCACCCCGACGACTGGCTCTGGAAACACCATATATTTT; CDR3: CVSTPTTGSGNTIYF
J: TRBJ2-7; size: NA; V: TRBV7-1; D: NA; DNA: TGTGCCAGCAGCTTGGATCGACACACCTACGAGCAGTACTTC; CDR3: CASSLDRHTYEQYF
J: TRBJ1-1; size: NA; V: TRBV30; D: NA; DNA: TGTGCCTGGAGTCGTACATTGAACACTGAAGCTTTCTTT; CDR3: CAWSRTLNTEAFF
J: TRBJ1-1; size: NA; V: TRBV1; D: NA; DNA: TGCGCCAGCAGCCAGCTCCCCGGGACAGGGGGCACTGAAGCTTTCTTT; CDR3: CASSQLPGTGGTEAFF
J: TRBJ2-2; size: once; V: TRBV30; D: NA; DNA: TGTGCCTGGGGGGCTCTAGCGTGGGTGAACACCGGGGAGCTGTTTTTT; CDR3: CAWGALAWVNTGELFF
J: TRBJ1-5; size: NA; V: TRBV15; D: NA; DNA: TGTGCCACCAGCAGAAACTTGGGAGTTCAGCCCCAGCATTTT; CDR3: CATSRNLGVQPQHF
J: TRBJ2-7; size: NA; V: TRBV6-8; D: NA; DNA: TGTGCCAGCAGCCGCGGGTCGTACGAGCAGTACTTC; CDR3: CASSRGSYEQYF
J: TRBJ2-3; size: NA; V: TRBV5-1; D: TRBD2; DNA: TGCGCCAGCGGGGTGGGGGGGAGTCCAGATACGCAGTATTTT; CDR3: CASGVGGSPDTQYF
J: TRBJ1-5; size: NA; V: TRBV10-3; D: NA; DNA: TGTGCCATCAGTGAGTCGACGGACGGAGGGTATAGCAATCAGCCCCAGCATTTT; CDR3: CAISESTDGGYSNQPQHF
J: TRBJ1-2; size: NA; V: TRBV11-3; D: NA; DNA: TGTGCCAGCAGCTCCGGGAGTCATAACTATGGCTACACCTTC; CDR3: CASSSGSHNYGYTF
J: TRBJ2-4; size: NA; V: TRBV19; D: NA; DNA: TGTGCCAGTAAGGACAAGCGGTTGAACATTCAGTACTTC; CDR3: CASKDKRLNIQYF
J: TRBJ2-3; size: NA; V: TRBV6-8; D: NA; DNA: TGTGCCAGCAGTTACTCAGAGTGGGCACACAGGACTAGCACAGATACGCAGTATTTT; CDR3: CASSYSEWAHRTSTDTQYF
J: TRBJ2-4; size: NA; V: TRBV11-3; D: NA; DNA: TGTGCCAGCAGTCTGGCCCGGGCTGGTTTGGGGAACATTCAGTACTTC; CDR3: CASSLARAGLGNIQYF